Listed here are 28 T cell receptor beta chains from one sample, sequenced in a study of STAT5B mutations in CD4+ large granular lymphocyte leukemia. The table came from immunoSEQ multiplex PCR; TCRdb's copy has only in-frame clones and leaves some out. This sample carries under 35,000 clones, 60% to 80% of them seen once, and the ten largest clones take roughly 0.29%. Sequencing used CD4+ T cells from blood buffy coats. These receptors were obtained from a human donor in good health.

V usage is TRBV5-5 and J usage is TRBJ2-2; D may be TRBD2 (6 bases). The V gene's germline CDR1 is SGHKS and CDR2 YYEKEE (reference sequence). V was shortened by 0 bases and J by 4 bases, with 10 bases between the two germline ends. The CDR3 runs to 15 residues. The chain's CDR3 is CASSLEGLPTGELFF. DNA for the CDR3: TGTGCCAGCAGCTTGGAGGGACTCCCCACCGGGGAGCTGTTTTTT.

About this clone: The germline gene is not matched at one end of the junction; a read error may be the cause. The CDR3 DNA sequence: TGTGCCAGCAGGATCGGAGCGGGGGCCGCTGGTTTTAGCTTC. Encoded protein: CASRIGAGAAGFSF. The chain carries TRBV2 and TRBJ2-7; TRBD2 matches at 8 bases. The CDR3 consists of 14 residues. Germline V gene lookup returns CDR1 SNHLY and CDR2 FYNNEI.

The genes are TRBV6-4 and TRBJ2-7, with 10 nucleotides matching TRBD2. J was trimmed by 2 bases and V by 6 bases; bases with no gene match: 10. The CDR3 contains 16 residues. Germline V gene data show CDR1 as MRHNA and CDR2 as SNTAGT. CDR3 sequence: CASSEPGLAGAYEQYF. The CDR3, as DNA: TGTGCCAGCAGCGAGCCAGGGCTAGCGGGGGCCTACGAGCAGTACTTC.

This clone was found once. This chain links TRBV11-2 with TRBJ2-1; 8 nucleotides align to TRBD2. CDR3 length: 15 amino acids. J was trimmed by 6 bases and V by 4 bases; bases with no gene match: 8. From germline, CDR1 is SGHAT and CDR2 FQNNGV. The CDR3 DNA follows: TGTGCCAGCAGCTCCCAGCCCGGGACTAGCAATGAGCAGTTCTTC. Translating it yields CASSSQPGTSNEQFF.

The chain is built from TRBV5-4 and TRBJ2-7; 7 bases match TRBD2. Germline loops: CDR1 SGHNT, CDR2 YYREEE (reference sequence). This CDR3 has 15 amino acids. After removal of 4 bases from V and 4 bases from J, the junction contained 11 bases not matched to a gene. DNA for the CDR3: TGTGCCAGCAGCATCGACGGCGGGAGAGGTTACGAGCAGTACTTC. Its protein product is CASSIDGGRGYEQYF.

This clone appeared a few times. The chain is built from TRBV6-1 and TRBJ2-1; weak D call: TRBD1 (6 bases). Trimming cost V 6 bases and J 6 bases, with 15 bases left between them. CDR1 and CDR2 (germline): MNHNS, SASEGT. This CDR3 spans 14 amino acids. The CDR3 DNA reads TGTGCCAGCAGGACCTCAGGGGAAGTCAATGAGCAGTTCTTC. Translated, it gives CASRTSGEVNEQFF.

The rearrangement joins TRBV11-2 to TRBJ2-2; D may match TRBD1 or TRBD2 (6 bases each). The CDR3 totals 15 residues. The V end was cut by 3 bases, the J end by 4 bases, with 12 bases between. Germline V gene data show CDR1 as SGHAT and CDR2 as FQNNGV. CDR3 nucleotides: TGTGCCAGCAGCTTTCTAGGGGGGAGCACCGGGGAGCTGTTTTTT. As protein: CASSFLGGSTGELFF.

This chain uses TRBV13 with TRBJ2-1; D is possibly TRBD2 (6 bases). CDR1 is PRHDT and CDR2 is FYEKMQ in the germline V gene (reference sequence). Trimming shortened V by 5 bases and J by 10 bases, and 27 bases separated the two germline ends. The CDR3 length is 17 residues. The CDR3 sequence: CASSPGTAPMRRGEQFF. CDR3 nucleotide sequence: TGTGCCAGCAGCCCCGGGACTGCCCCCATGAGACGGGGCGAGCAGTTCTTC.

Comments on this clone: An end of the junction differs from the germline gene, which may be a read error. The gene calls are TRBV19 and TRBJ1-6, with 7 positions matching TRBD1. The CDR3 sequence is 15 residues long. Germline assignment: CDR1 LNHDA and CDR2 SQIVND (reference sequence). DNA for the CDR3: TGTGCCAGTACTATAACGGGGACAGAAAATTCACCCCTCCACTTT. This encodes CASTITGTENSPLHF.

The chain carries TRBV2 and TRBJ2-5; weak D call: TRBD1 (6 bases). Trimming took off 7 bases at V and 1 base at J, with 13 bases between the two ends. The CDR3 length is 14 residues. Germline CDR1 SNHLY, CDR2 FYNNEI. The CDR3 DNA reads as TGTGCCAGCACCTCCAGGGGTCGCCAAGAGACCCAGTACTTC. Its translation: CASTSRGRQETQYF. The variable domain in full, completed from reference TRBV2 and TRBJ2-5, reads EPEVTQTPSHQVTQMGQEVILRCVPISNHLYFYWYRQILGQKVEFLVSFYNNEISEKSEIFDDQFSVERPDGSNFTLKIRSTKLEDSAMYFCASTSRGRQETQYFGPGTRLLVL.

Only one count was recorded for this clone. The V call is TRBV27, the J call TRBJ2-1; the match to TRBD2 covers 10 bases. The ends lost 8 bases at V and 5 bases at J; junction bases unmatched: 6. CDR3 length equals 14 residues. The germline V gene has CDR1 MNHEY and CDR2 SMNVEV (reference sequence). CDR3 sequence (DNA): TGTGCCAGCGTTAGACTAGCGGGCAACAATGAGCAGTTCTTC. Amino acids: CASVRLAGNNEQFF.

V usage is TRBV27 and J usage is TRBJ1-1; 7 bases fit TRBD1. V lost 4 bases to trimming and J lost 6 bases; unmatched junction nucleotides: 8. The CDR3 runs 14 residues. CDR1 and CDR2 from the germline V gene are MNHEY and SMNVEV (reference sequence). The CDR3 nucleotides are TGTGCCAGCAGTTCGCGACAGGGTAGCGCTGAAGCTTTCTTT. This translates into CASSSRQGSAEAFF.

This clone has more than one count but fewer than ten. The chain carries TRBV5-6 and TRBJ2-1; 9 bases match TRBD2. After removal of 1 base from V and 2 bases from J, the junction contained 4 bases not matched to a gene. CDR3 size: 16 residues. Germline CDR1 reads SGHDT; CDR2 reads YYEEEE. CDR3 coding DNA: TGTGCCAGCAGCTTGATGCTAGCGGGGACCTACAATGAGCAGTTCTTC. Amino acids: CASSLMLAGTYNEQFF.

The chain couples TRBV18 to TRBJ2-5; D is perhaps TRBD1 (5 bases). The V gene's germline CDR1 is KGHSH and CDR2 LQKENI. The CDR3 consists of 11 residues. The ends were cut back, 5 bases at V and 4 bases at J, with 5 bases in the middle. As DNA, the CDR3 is TGTGCCAGCTCAACAGGAGAGACCCAGTACTTC. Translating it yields CASSTGETQYF.

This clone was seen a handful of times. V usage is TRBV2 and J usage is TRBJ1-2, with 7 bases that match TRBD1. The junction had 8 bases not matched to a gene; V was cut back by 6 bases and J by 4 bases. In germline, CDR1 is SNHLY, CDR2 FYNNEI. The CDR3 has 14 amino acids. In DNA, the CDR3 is TGTGCCAGCAGCCCGGGACAGACCTTCTATGGCTACACCTTC. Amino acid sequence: CASSPGQTFYGYTF.

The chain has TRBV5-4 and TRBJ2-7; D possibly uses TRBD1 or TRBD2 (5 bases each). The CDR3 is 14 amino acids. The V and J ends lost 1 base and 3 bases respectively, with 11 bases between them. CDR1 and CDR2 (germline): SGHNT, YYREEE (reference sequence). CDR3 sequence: CASSLTGPIYEQYF. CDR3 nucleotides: TGTGCCAGCAGCTTGACGGGACCGATCTACGAGCAGTACTTC.

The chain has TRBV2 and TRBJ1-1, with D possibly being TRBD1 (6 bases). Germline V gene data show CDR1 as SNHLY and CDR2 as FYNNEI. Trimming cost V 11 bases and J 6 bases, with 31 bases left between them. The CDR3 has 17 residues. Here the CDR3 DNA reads TGTGCCGCCAACCCGGTTGGGGGGCGGTTAGGTCGGGCTGAAGCTTTCTTT. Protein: CAANPVGGRLGRAEAFF.

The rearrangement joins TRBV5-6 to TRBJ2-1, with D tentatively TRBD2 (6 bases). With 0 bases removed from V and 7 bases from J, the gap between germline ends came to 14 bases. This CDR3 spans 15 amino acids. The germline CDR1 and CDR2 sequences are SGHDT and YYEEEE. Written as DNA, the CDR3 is TGTGCCAGCAGCTTGGTAGCTAGCGAGGCTAATGAGCAGTTCTTC. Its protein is CASSLVASEANEQFF. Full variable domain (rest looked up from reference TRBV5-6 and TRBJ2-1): DAGVTQSPTHLIKTRGQQVTLRCSPKSGHDTVSWYQQALGQGPQFIFQYYEEEERQRGNFPDRFSGHQFPNYSSELNVNALLLGDSALYLCASSLVASEANEQFFGPGTRLTVL.

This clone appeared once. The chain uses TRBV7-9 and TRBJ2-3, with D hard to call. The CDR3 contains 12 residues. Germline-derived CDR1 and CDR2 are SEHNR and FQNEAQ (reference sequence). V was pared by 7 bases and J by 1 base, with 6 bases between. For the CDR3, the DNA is TGTGCCAGCAACTTCGGCACAGATACGCAGTATTTT. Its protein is CASNFGTDTQYF.

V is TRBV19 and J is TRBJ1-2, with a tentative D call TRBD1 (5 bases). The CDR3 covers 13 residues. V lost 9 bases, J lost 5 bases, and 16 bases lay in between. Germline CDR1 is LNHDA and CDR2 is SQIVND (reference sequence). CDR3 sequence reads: CASNEGSVYGYTF. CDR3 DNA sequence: TGTGCCAGCAACGAGGGGTCTGTTTATGGCTACACCTTC. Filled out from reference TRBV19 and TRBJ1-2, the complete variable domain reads DGGITQSPKYLFRKEGQNVTLSCEQNLNHDAMYWYRQDPGQGLRLIYYSQIVNDFQKGDIAEGYSVSREKKESFPLTVTSAQKNPTAFYLCASNEGSVYGYTFGSGTRLTVV.

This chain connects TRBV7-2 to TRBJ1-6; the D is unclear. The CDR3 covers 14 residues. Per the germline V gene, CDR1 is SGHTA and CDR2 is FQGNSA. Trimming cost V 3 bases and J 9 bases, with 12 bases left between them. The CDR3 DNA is TGTGCCAGCAGCTTGGGGTCGGTGGGTTCACCCCTCCACTTT. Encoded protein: CASSLGSVGSPLHF.

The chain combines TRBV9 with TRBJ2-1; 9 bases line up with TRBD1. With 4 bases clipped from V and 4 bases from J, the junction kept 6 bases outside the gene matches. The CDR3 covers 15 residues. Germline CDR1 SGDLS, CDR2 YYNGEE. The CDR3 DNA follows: TGTGCCAGCAGCATGTGGGACAGGGTATACAATGAGCAGTTCTTC. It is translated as CASSMWDRVYNEQFF.

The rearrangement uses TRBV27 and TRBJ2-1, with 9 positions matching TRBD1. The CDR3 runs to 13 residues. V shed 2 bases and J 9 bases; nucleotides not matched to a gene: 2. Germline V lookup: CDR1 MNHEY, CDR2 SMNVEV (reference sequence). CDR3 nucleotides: TGTGCCAGCAGTTTACTACAGGGGGCTGAGCAGTTCTTC. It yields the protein CASSLLQGAEQFF.

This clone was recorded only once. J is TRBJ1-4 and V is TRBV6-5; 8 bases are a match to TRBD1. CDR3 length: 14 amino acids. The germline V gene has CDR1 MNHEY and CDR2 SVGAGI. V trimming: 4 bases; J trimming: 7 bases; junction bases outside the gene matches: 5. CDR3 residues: CASSSTGEGEKLFF. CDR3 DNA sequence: TGTGCCAGCAGTTCGACAGGGGAGGGTGAAAAACTGTTTTTT.

CDR3 nucleotides: TGTGCCAGCAGCCCCGGGGACAGGGGGCTTGGTGGCTACACCTTC. Residues: CASSPGDRGLGGYTF. The V and J genes are TRBV11-3 and TRBJ1-2; 12 bases are shared with TRBD1. The V gene end was trimmed by 5 bases and the J gene end by 7 bases; junction bases not matched to a gene: 8. The CDR3 is 15 residues long. Germline loops: CDR1 SGHNT, CDR2 YENEEA. Together with reference TRBV11-3 and TRBJ1-2, the CDR3 gives the full variable domain: EAGVVQSPRYKIIEKKQPVAFWCNPISGHNTLYWYLQNLGQGPELLIRYENEEAVDDSQLPKDRFSAERLKGVDSTLKIQPAELGDSAVYLCASSPGDRGLGGYTFGSGTRLTVV.

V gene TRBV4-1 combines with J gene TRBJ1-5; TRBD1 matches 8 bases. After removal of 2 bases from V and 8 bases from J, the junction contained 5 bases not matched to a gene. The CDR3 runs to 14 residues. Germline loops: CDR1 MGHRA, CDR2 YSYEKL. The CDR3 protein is CASSQQGANKPQHF. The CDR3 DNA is TGCGCCAGCAGCCAACAGGGGGCGAATAAGCCCCAGCATTTT.

CDR3: CASSLGFSNEKLFF. The CDR3 DNA follows: TGTGCCAGCAGCTTAGGATTTTCTAATGAAAAACTGTTTTTT. The chain links TRBV11-2 to TRBJ1-4; no clear D. The germline V gene encodes CDR1 SGHAT and CDR2 FQNNGV. V was trimmed by 1 base and J by 3 bases, leaving 6 bases between them. The CDR3 sequence is 14 residues long.

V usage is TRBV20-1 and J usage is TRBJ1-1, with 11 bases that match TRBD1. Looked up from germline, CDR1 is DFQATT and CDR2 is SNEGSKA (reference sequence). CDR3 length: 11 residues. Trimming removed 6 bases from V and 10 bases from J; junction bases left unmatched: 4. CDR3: CSAGQGARAFF. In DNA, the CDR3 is TGCAGTGCCGGACAGGGGGCGCGAGCTTTCTTT.